The clone carrying this TCR beta chain appeared a single time. This sample is drawn from a study of blood T cell repertoires in COVID-19. The CDR3 length is 15 residues. Germline V gene lookup returns CDR1 MRHNA and CDR2 SNTAGT. V lost 0 bases to trimming and J lost 3 bases; unmatched junction nucleotides: 0. Participants had their cohort set by participant-reported clinical history. The assay was immunoSEQ multiplex PCR, and TCRdb's table has in-frame clones only and misses some. This sample has 130,000 to 150,000 clones, with more than 75% found just once. V and J are TRBV6-4 and TRBJ2-1, with 9 bases fitting TRBD1. The sample was PBMCs or T cells enriched from blood (not recorded which). The receptor's source is a woman in her 30s with acute COVID-19. CDR3 DNA sequence: TGTGCCAGCAGTGACTCGACAGGGGGCTACAATGAGCAGTTCTTC. Residues: CASSDSTGGYNEQFF.